Detailed here is one T cell receptor beta chain. Measured with immunoSEQ multiplex PCR; TCRdb has only the in-frame clones, and not every one. The sample lists 7,000 to 9,500 clones, around 80% occurring once. The entry originates in a study of preoperative IRX-2 immunotherapy in early breast cancer. After removal of 5 bases from V and 5 bases from J, the junction contained 14 bases not matched to a gene. CDR3 length equals 17 residues. CDR1 and CDR2 (germline): MNHGY, SAAAGT. The treatment was: preoperative locoregional IRX-2 cytokine immunotherapy. Samples came from a phase Ib trial of preoperative locoregional IRX-2 cytokine immunotherapy.

This receptor was identified in a human donor with breast cancer. V usage is TRBV6-8 and J usage is TRBJ2-5, with TRBD2 identical over 10 bases. Sequenced here: tumor tissue, sampled after IRX-2 immunotherapy. CDR3 in DNA: TGTGCCAGCAGTACGACCTTCACTAGCGGGGTGACGGAGACCCAGTACTTC. Its protein product is CASSTTFTSGVTETQYF.